The 8 T cell receptor beta chains below all came from one sample that was sequenced in a study of blood T cells in healthy people across ages. Primed by a sample-barcoded 5' primer and a J-beta primer mix, a second PCR proceeded for 7 to 11 cycles. TCRdb fed the 5' RACE reads into MiXCR, producing one record per CDR3 protein. This table has roughly 1.9 million distinct CDR3 sequences, 30% to 40% appearing once. The sample taken for sequencing was blood. These receptor sequences come from a human donor in good health.

Comment on this clonotype: A read error may produce the germline difference seen at one junction end. V gene TRBV7-9 combines with J gene TRBJ2-7; unclear D gene. The CDR3 sequence is 15 residues long. CDR1 is SEHNR, CDR2 FQNEAQ, per germline (reference sequence). CDR3 nucleotide sequence: TGTGCCAGCAGCCCCCCTGGTCAGCCCCCCGAGGAGCAGTGCTTC. Translating it yields CASSPPGQPPEEQCF.

Only a few counts were recorded for this clonotype. The V gene is TRBV5-1, the J gene TRBJ2-7; no firm D call. CDR1 is SGHRS and CDR2 is YFSETQ in the germline V gene. The CDR3 has 12 residues. V lost 7 bases and J 6 bases, leaving 14 bases between the germline ends. Here the CDR3 DNA reads TGCGCCAGCGGGTCTTCGTACAGCGAGCAGTACTTC. As protein: CASGSSYSEQYF.

The rearrangement joins TRBV12-3 or TRBV12-4 to TRBJ1-6, with TRBD1 matching 7 bases. The trim removed 6 bases at V and 6 bases at J, leaving 8 bases unmatched. The CDR3 spans 15 residues. The CDR3, as DNA: TGTGCCAGCAGGCCCGCCGGGACAGCTAATTCACCCCTCCACTTT. As protein: CASRPAGTANSPLHF.

In DNA form, the CDR3 reads TGTGCCAGCAGCAACCCGGGACAGGGGGCCCCCGACGAGCAGTACTTC. This gives the protein CASSNPGQGAPDEQYF. This rearrangement joins TRBV6-2 or TRBV6-3 to TRBJ2-5; 12 nucleotides align to TRBD1. The assigned J gene may be wrong: the sequence end matches TRBJ2-7 better. Germline CDR1 MNHEY, CDR2 SVGEGT. The CDR3 sequence is 16 residues long.

This clonotype was detected only a few times. The rearrangement links TRBV5-1 to TRBJ2-3, with D perhaps given as TRBD1 or TRBD2 (5 bases each). V lost 4 bases and J lost 1, with 13 bases in between. CDR1 SGHRS and CDR2 YFSETQ come from the germline V gene. The CDR3 contains 15 residues. The CDR3 DNA sequence: TGCGCCAGCAGCGTATCGTTGGGGGGCACAGATACGCAGTATTTT. This translates into CASSVSLGGTDTQYF. Looking up the rest from reference TRBV5-1 and TRBJ2-3 gives the full variable domain: KAGVTQTPRYLIKTRGQQVTLSCSPISGHRSVSWYQQTPGQGLQFLFEYFSETQRNKGNFPGRFSGRQFSNSRSEMNVSTLELGDSALYLCASSVSLGGTDTQYFGPGTRLTVL.

This chain joins TRBV11-2 and TRBJ1-4, with TRBD1 matching over 10 bases. The CDR3 length is 14 residues. Unmatched junction bases numbered 5, after V lost 8 bases and J lost 5 bases. Germline CDR1 SGHAT, CDR2 FQNNGV. As DNA, the CDR3 is TGTGCCAGCCACCTGGGACAGGGGAATGAAAAACTGTTTTTT. Translating gives CASHLGQGNEKLFF.

J is TRBJ2-7 and V is TRBV5-1; no clear D gene. Trimming left V 3 bases short and J 0 bases short, with 10 bases between. Germline-derived CDR1 and CDR2 are SGHRS and YFSETQ. CDR3 length equals 14 residues. CDR3 bases: TGCGCCAGCAGCTCTGACCCCGGCTCCTACGAGCAGTACTTC. It specifies CASSSDPGSYEQYF.

This clonotype was seen at least ten times. The V gene is TRBV5-6, the J gene TRBJ2-5; D unclear. Germline assignment: CDR1 SGHDT and CDR2 YYEEEE. The CDR3 is 12 amino acids. Trimming pared 2 bases from V and 7 bases from J, leaving 9 bases between. The CDR3 DNA reads TGTGCCAGCAGCTTACCCTCTGGGACCCAGTACTTC. Protein: CASSLPSGTQYF. The full variable domain, with the rest looked up from reference TRBV5-6 and TRBJ2-5, is DAGVTQSPTHLIKTRGQQVTLRCSPKSGHDTVSWYQQALGQGPQFIFQYYEEEERQRGNFPDRFSGHQFPNYSSELNVNALLLGDSALYLCASSLPSGTQYFGPGTRLLVL.